Listed below are T cell receptor beta chains from one sample, sequenced in a study of brain metastases from non-small cell lung cancer. Generated by immunoSEQ multiplex PCR, the TCRdb table keeps only in-frame clones and is missing some. The sample includes roughly 810 clones, around 83% of them seen just once. The sequenced sample was primary lung tumor tissue. The receptors stem from a donor aged 40 or over with non-small cell lung cancer. Each CDR3 is given with its conserved first and last residue. The D gene is left open where the match is weak. Expanded clones get a size class; other rows say once, few or many, or leave the size out.

.,13,TRBJ2-7,.,TRBV2,CASSEDLRYEQYF,TGTGCCAGCAGTGAAGATCTCAGATACGAGCAGTACTTC
.,14,TRBJ2-3,.,TRBV7-2,CASSSGSGRVTQYF,TGTGCCAGCAGCTCGGGGTCGGGTAGGGTTACGCAGTATTTT
TRBD1,16,TRBJ2-3,few,TRBV3-1/TRBV3-2,CASSQDRRGRTDTQYF,TGTGCCAGCAGCCAAGATCGAAGGGGGCGGACAGATACGCAGTATTTT
.,14,TRBJ1-2,.,TRBV24-1,CATSDSETDLGYTF,TGTGCCACCAGTGATTCCGAGACAGATCTTGGCTACACCTTC
.,12,TRBJ2-7,.,TRBV5-1,CASSQGGDEQYF,TGCGCCAGCAGTCAGGGCGGCGACGAACAGTACTTC
.,11,TRBJ2-2,.,TRBV18,CASSSTGELFF,TGTGCCAGCTCATCCACCGGGGAGCTGTTTTTT
.,11,TRBJ2-1,.,TRBV7-8,CASSLKNEQFF,TGTGCCAGCAGCTTAAAAAATGAGCAGTTCTTC
TRBD2,16,TRBJ2-1,.,TRBV19,CASKWTSSGDYNEQFF,TGTGCCAGTAAATGGACTTCTAGCGGGGACTACAATGAGCAGTTCTTC
TRBD2,17,TRBJ2-3,.,TRBV9,CASSVGLAGGRTDTQYF,TGTGCCAGCAGCGTAGGACTAGCGGGAGGGCGGACAGATACGCAGTATTTT
TRBD2,15,TRBJ2-5,.,TRBV6-5,CASSNPSGRTETQYF,TGTGCCAGCAGCAACCCTAGCGGGAGAACGGAGACCCAGTACTTC
.,15,TRBJ2-7,.,TRBV28,CASSPLGTHSYEQYF,TGTGCCAGCAGCCCCCTCGGGACTCACTCCTACGAGCAGTACTTC
.,14,TRBJ2-5,.,TRBV10-3,CAISESAGVETQYF,TGTGCCATCAGTGAGTCTGCAGGGGTGGAGACCCAGTACTTC
TRBD2,16,TRBJ2-1,.,TRBV14,CASSQDRTSGVNEQFF,TGTGCCAGCAGCCAAGATCGGACTAGCGGGGTCAATGAGCAGTTCTTC
.,12,TRBJ2-2,.,TRBV6-5,CASSRTTGELFF,TGTGCCAGTAGTCGAACTACCGGGGAGCTGTTTTTT
TRBD2,14,TRBJ2-7,.,TRBV9,CASSAAGGSYEQYF,TGTGCCAGCAGCGCAGCGGGAGGGTCCTACGAGCAGTACTTC
.,18,TRBJ1-5,.,TRBV19,CASSELNRDIYSNQPQHF,TGTGCCAGTAGCGAACTCAACCGGGACATCTATAGCAATCAGCCCCAGCATTTT
.,15,TRBJ1-2,.,TRBV7-2,CVSSSDLRQNYGYTF,TGTGTCAGCAGCTCCGATTTGAGACAGAACTATGGCTACACCTTC
TRBD2,18,TRBJ2-3,.,TRBV19,CASSIAGGRGTSTDTQYF,TGTGCCAGTAGTATAGCGGGAGGTAGGGGAACTAGCACAGATACGCAGTATTTT
.,16,TRBJ2-2,.,TRBV7-9,CASSLDFAFGTGELFF,TGTGCCAGCAGCTTAGATTTTGCATTCGGCACCGGGGAGCTGTTTTTT
TRBD2,16,TRBJ2-3,.,TRBV7-2,CASSGLAGLSTDTQYF,TGTGCCAGCAGTGGTCTAGCGGGCCTAAGCACAGATACGCAGTATTTT
.,12,TRBJ2-7,.,TRBV10-3,CAISDPNREQYF,TGTGCCATCAGTGACCCCAACAGGGAGCAGTACTTC
.,13,TRBJ2-5,.,TRBV19,CASSNRDQETQYF,TGTGCCAGTAGTAACAGGGACCAAGAGACCCAGTACTTC
TRBD1,17,TRBJ1-4,.,TRBV3-1/TRBV3-2,CASSLRTGNIIREKLFF,TGTGCCAGCAGCCTCAGGACAGGGAACATTATAAGGGAAAAACTGTTTTTT
.,15,TRBJ2-2,.,TRBV6-4,CASSATLADTGELFF,TGTGCCAGCAGTGCCACATTAGCAGACACCGGGGAGCTGTTTTTT
.,11,TRBJ2-5,.,TRBV20-1,CSATRGKTQYF,TGCAGTGCTACTAGGGGGAAGACCCAGTACTTC
.,14,TRBJ1-1,.,TRBV18,CASSMDTRNTEAFF,TGTGCCAGCTCAATGGACACGCGAAACACTGAAGCTTTCTTT
TRBD2,18,TRBJ2-5,.,TRBV7-2,CASSLVGTSGGSRETQYF,TGTGCCAGCAGCTTAGTAGGGACGTCCGGGGGGTCGCGAGAGACCCAGTACTTC
TRBD1,16,TRBJ1-5,.,TRBV15,CATSRTYRGAEQPQHF,TGTGCCACCAGCAGAACATACAGGGGGGCGGAACAGCCCCAGCATTTT
TRBD2,16,TRBJ2-5,.,TRBV6-2/TRBV6-3,CASSYVGTSGRETQYF,TGTGCCAGCAGTTACGTCGGGACTAGCGGGAGGGAGACCCAGTACTTC
.,13,TRBJ1-2,.,TRBV6-5,CASNRQSNYGYTF,TGTGCCAGCAACCGACAGTCCAACTATGGCTACACCTTC
TRBD1,17,TRBJ1-5,.,TRBV7-2,CASSFDREISGRQPQHF,TGTGCCAGCAGCTTCGACAGGGAAATTTCGGGTCGTCAGCCCCAGCATTTT
TRBD1,11,TRBJ1-1,.,TRBV14,CASSSDREAFF,TGTGCCAGCAGCTCGGACAGGGAAGCTTTCTTT
.,13,TRBJ1-1,.,TRBV30,CAWTIQDNTEAFF,TGTGCCTGGACTATACAAGATAACACTGAAGCTTTCTTT
.,11,TRBJ2-1,.,TRBV24-1,CATEQGTEQFF,TGTGCCACCGAACAGGGCACTGAGCAGTTCTTC
.,16,TRBJ2-7,.,TRBV7-9,CASSLGLGDFPAEQYF,TGTGCCAGCAGCTTAGGGTTAGGGGACTTCCCGGCCGAGCAGTACTTC
.,12,TRBJ2-5,.,TRBV7-9,CASNLRVETQYF,TGTGCCAGCAACTTAAGGGTGGAGACCCAGTACTTC
TRBD1,17,TRBJ2-7,once,TRBV9,CASSVGGTTGQGYEQYF,TGTGCCAGCAGCGTAGGAGGTACAACGGGACAGGGTTACGAGCAGTACTTC
TRBD1,14,TRBJ2-7,.,TRBV19,CASNPPGTVREQYF,TGTGCCAGTAATCCTCCCGGGACAGTGCGCGAGCAGTACTTC